The rows below give T cell receptor beta chains drawn from one sample of a study of T cell responses to AZD1222 COVID-19 vaccine. Generated by immunoSEQ multiplex PCR, the TCRdb table keeps only in-frame clones and is missing some. The sample gives 90,000 to 120,000 clones, 75% to 90% of which show up once; approximately 4% is in the top ten. Sequences were derived from peripheral blood, sampled on day 0 of AZD1222 vaccination. These receptor sequences come from an adult in good health. The CDR3 runs from the conserved cysteine through the conserved F or W. D genes are given only for firm matches. Clone sizes are given selectively: once, few, many, or a class where the clone is expanded.

>.|TRBV27|TRBJ1-5|TRBD1
TGTGCCAGCAGTTTACAACAGGGGGGAGATAGCGCCCAGCATTTT
CASSLQQGGDSAQHF
>.|TRBV30|TRBJ1-3|.
TGTGCCTGGGGAGGACAGTCTGGAAACACCATATATTTT
CAWGGQSGNTIYF
>.|TRBV9|TRBJ2-1|TRBD2
TGTGCCAGCAGCGTAGATGGGACTAGCGGGGTTTACAATGAGCAGTTCTTC
CASSVDGTSGVYNEQFF
>.|TRBV18|TRBJ1-1|.
TGTGCCAGCTCACCCAGGGAGGCGAACACTGAAGCTTTCTTT
CASSPREANTEAFF
>.|TRBV3-1/TRBV3-2|TRBJ2-3|.
TGTGCCAGCAGCCATAGCACAGATACGCAGTATTTT
CASSHSTDTQYF
>once|TRBV7-9|TRBJ1-3|.
TGTGCCAGCAGCTTAACCGTGGCAGGGGAGTCAGGAAACACCATATATTTT
CASSLTVAGESGNTIYF
>.|TRBV12-3/TRBV12-4|TRBJ2-3|.
TGTGCCAGCAGTTTCAGTGCGAATACGCAGTATTTT
CASSFSANTQYF
>.|TRBV5-4|TRBJ2-4|.
TGTGCCAGCAGCCCTGACCGCCGAGAAACCCGGGTAGCCAAAAACATTCAGTACTTC
CASSPDRRETRVAKNIQYF
>.|TRBV6-5|TRBJ1-2|TRBD1
TGTGCCAGCACTCAGGGGGCCTCTAACTATGGCTACACCTTC
CASTQGASNYGYTF
>.|TRBV5-1|TRBJ2-2|TRBD1
TGCGCCAGCAGCTTCACAGGGGGTGCCGGGGAGCTGTTTTTT
CASSFTGGAGELFF
>.|TRBV24-1|TRBJ1-2|.
TGTGCCACCAGTGACCCGGTAGGGAGATATGGCTACACCTTC
CATSDPVGRYGYTF
>.|TRBV7-9|TRBJ1-3|.
TGTGCCAGCAGCTTAGCAAGGGACGGTGGAAACACCATATATTTT
CASSLARDGGNTIYF
>.|TRBV18|TRBJ2-5|TRBD1
TGTGCCAGCTCACCGACAGGGTTTCGAGAGACCCAGTACTTC
CASSPTGFRETQYF
>.|TRBV10-3|TRBJ2-1|TRBD2
TGTGCCATCACCGGGTCGGGGGGCTACAATGAGCAGTTCTTC
CAITGSGGYNEQFF
>few|TRBV7-2|TRBJ2-1|.
TGTGCCAGCAGCTTATTGGGGGGACGAGGAGAGCAGTTCTTC
CASSLLGGRGEQFF
>.|TRBV4-3|TRBJ1-2|.
TGCGCCAGCAGCCAAGATCGCACGGGCTATGGCTACACCTTC
CASSQDRTGYGYTF
>.|TRBV6-5|TRBJ2-7|.
TGTGCCAGCAGTTACTTCCCTGGGAGCTCCTACGAGCAGTACTTC
CASSYFPGSSYEQYF
>.|TRBV27|TRBJ2-5|TRBD2
TGTGCCAGCAGTCCCCACCGGATAGCGGGAGGGAAGAGGACCCAGTACTTC
CASSPHRIAGGKRTQYF
>.|TRBV27|TRBJ2-1|.
TGTGCCAGCAGTTCGTTATCTACAGGTTGGGGAACCTACAATGAGCAGTTCTTC
CASSSLSTGWGTYNEQFF
>.|TRBV11-2|TRBJ1-5|.
TGTGCCAGCAGCAGCCCTACCGTGCGGCCCCAGCATTTT
CASSSPTVRPQHF
>.|TRBV7-2|TRBJ2-7|TRBD2
TGTGCCAGCCAGTCCGGGGCTAGCGGGAAGTACGAGCAGTACTTC
CASQSGASGKYEQYF
>.|TRBV2|TRBJ1-2|.
TGTGCCAGCAGTAGACTTGAGACGCTATATGGCTACACCTTC
CASSRLETLYGYTF
>.|TRBV5-1|TRBJ1-2|TRBD1
TGCGCCAGCAGCTCCTTGGCAGGGGGAGATGACTATGGCTACACCTTC
CASSSLAGGDDYGYTF
>.|TRBV4-2|TRBJ1-5|TRBD1
TGTGCCAGCAGCTCCAGACAGGGATTAGAGCAGCCCCAGCATTTT
CASSSRQGLEQPQHF
>.|TRBV28|TRBJ2-7|TRBD1
TGTGCCAGCAGCCACAGGGGGTGGTCCTACGAGCAGTACTTC
CASSHRGWSYEQYF
>.|TRBV7-2|TRBJ2-7|TRBD1
TGTGCCAGCACCTTGACAGGGACCGAGCAGTACTTC
CASTLTGTEQYF
>.|TRBV9|TRBJ1-1|.
TGTGCCAGCAGCGCCTTGGCAGCGAACACTGAAGCTTTCTTT
CASSALAANTEAFF
>few|TRBV29-1|TRBJ1-4|TRBD1
TGCAGCGTCCTAGGCCAGGGGGCACGTGAAAAACTGTTTTTT
CSVLGQGAREKLFF
>.|TRBV4-3|TRBJ1-5|.
TGCGCCAGCAGCCAAGATCTCGGCAGTTCCCAGCCCCAGCATTTT
CASSQDLGSSQPQHF
>few|TRBV21-1|TRBJ1-1|.
TGTGCCAGCAGCCCCCAGGTTAGGGGGCAGGGAAACACTGAAGCTTTCTTT
CASSPQVRGQGNTEAFF
>.|TRBV27|TRBJ2-1|.
TGTGCCAGCAGTCACACTCACTCCTACAATGAGCAGTTCTTC
CASSHTHSYNEQFF
>few|TRBV2|TRBJ1-3|.
TGTGCCAGCAACGGTCACGGCTCTGGAAACACCATATATTTT
CASNGHGSGNTIYF
>.|TRBV28|TRBJ2-1|TRBD2
TGTGCCAGCAGTTCGGGACTAACCGAGCAGTTCTTC
CASSSGLTEQFF
>few|TRBV7-8|TRBJ2-7|.
TGTGCCAGCAGCTATCGAAGGGTTAGGGACGAGCAGTACTTC
CASSYRRVRDEQYF
>.|TRBV7-8|TRBJ2-7|.
TGTGCCAGCAGCTCCTACCAGGGTCCCTCCTACGAGCAGTACTTC
CASSSYQGPSYEQYF
>.|TRBV7-2|TRBJ2-1|TRBD2
TGTGCCAGCAGCTTCGGCGTAGCGGGAGTACCGTACAATGAGCAGTTCTTC
CASSFGVAGVPYNEQFF
>.|TRBV9|TRBJ2-1|TRBD2
TGTGCCAGCAGCCTCGGCGCGGGGGGTACTAATGGGGAGCAGTTCTTC
CASSLGAGGTNGEQFF
>.|TRBV9|TRBJ2-5|.
TGTGCCAGCAGCATTAGGGCGCGAGAGACCCAGTACTTC
CASSIRARETQYF
>.|TRBV9|TRBJ2-7|.
TGTGCCAGCAGCGTATTACGGACATCCTACGAGCAGTACTTC
CASSVLRTSYEQYF
>.|TRBV3-1/TRBV3-2|TRBJ1-5|.
TGTGCCAGCAGCCAAACCGGGCCCAGAGTTAATCAGCCCCAGCATTTT
CASSQTGPRVNQPQHF
>.|TRBV5-1|TRBJ2-1|TRBD2
TGCGCCAGCAGCTTGGTCTCTAGCGGGTACAATGAGCAGTTCTTC
CASSLVSSGYNEQFF
>.|TRBV7-9|TRBJ2-7|.
TGTGCCAGCAGCTTAGGTTCCTACGAGCAGTACTTC
CASSLGSYEQYF
>few|TRBV6-5|TRBJ2-2|TRBD2
TGTGCCAGCACCTCCTGGGGGGGTTTGACCGGGGAGCTGTTTTTT
CASTSWGGLTGELFF
>once|TRBV7-8|TRBJ2-2|TRBD2
TGTGCCAGCAGCTCCAAGAGAGCGGGAGTACGGGAGCTGTTTTTT
CASSSKRAGVRELFF
>.|TRBV12-3/TRBV12-4|TRBJ1-1|.
TGTGCCAGCAGTTTTTACCTAGAAGCTTTCTTT
CASSFYLEAFF
>.|TRBV6-2/TRBV6-3|TRBJ2-7|.
TGTGCCAGCAGTTACGGGGGGGCCTCCTACGAGCAGTACTTC
CASSYGGASYEQYF
>.|TRBV28|TRBJ2-7|TRBD1
TGTGCCAGCAGCCCCGGACAGGGCCCCTACGAGCAGTACTTC
CASSPGQGPYEQYF
>.|TRBV11-3|TRBJ2-3|TRBD2
TGTGCCAGCAGCCTACGCTACGGACTAGCGGGGCCAGATACGCAGTATTTT
CASSLRYGLAGPDTQYF
>.|TRBV30|TRBJ2-1|.
TGTGCCTGGAGCGGGGAGACCGAGTCGCCATACAATGAGCAGTTCTTC
CAWSGETESPYNEQFF
>.|TRBV18|TRBJ1-3|TRBD1
TGTGCCAGCTCACCCCAGCAACAGGGGATTGCTGGAAACACCATATATTTT
CASSPQQQGIAGNTIYF
>.|TRBV30|TRBJ2-7|.
TGTGCCTGGGGACACGGGGGCATCTACGAGCAGTACTTC
CAWGHGGIYEQYF
>few|TRBV7-9|TRBJ1-1|.
TGTGCCAGCAGCCTGCCGAGTCACAAGGAGGCTTTCTTT
CASSLPSHKEAFF
>.|TRBV19|TRBJ1-6|.
TGTGCCAGTAGTCTCCTCGGTGGGTTTCATTCACCCCTCCACTTT
CASSLLGGFHSPLHF